This T cell receptor (beta chain) was sequenced during a study of Graves' ophthalmopathy and Graves' hyperthyroidism. This clonotype was observed many times. Its specificity is not known. Researchers took RNA transcripts and amplified TCR beta CDR3 regions from them. The workflow started with a first-round RT-PCR run with HTBI primers and then moved on to a second-round multiplex PCR. Each CDR3 protein gets one entry after TCRdb re-called the multiplex PCR reads with MiXCR. The data contain 300,000 to 350,000 distinct CDR3 sequences, about 17% of them seen just once; the ten biggest clones take up 9% to 15%. Broader study findings: Progression of ophthalmopathy was predicted by the model with less than 71% sensitivity and about 72% specificity.

In germline, CDR1 is MNHEY, CDR2 SVGAGI. The CDR3 sequence is 16 residues long. V lost 0 bases and J 2 bases, leaving 8 bases between the germline ends. The chain recombines TRBV6-5 with TRBJ2-6, with D perhaps TRBD2 (6 bases). The receptor comes from an adult man with Graves' ophthalmopathy. The specimen was peripheral blood. The CDR3 sequence is CASSYSWEAGANVLTF. As DNA, the CDR3 is TGTGCCAGCAGTTACTCGTGGGAGGCTGGGGCCAACGTCCTGACTTTC.